Following are 2 T cell receptor beta chains from one sample sequenced in a study of beta chain features in type 1 diabetes. Whole-study results and caveats: People with Type 1 diabetes carried modestly yet significantly shorter TCRB CDR3s in all four CD4+ subsets.

The isolated RNA, all of it, was reverse transcribed, so expressed TCRB transcripts were what got sequenced. The data were produced by immunoSEQ multiplex PCR, yet TCRdb's version contains in-frame clones alone and is incomplete. The data hold around 340,000 clones, with approximately 10% observed a single time. No antigens are known for them. The sequenced sample consisted of central memory CD4+ T cells from blood. These receptors came from a man aged 30 to 39 with type 1 diabetes.

This clone was seen ten or more times. The chain employs TRBV19 and TRBJ2-6; D is perhaps TRBD2 (6 bases). Per the germline V gene, CDR1 is LNHDA and CDR2 is SQIVND (reference sequence). V was pared by 7 bases and J by 0 bases, with 16 bases between. CDR3 size: 17 residues. CDR3 sequence reads: CASIGGRADSGANVLTF. The CDR3 region has the DNA TGTGCCAGTATCGGGGGACGGGCAGACTCTGGGGCCAACGTCCTGACTTTC.

This sequence joins TRBV2 and TRBJ2-5; D is ambiguous. This CDR3 is built from 10 residues. Germline V gene data show CDR1 as SNHLY and CDR2 as FYNNEI. V lost 5 bases and J 7 bases, leaving 5 bases between the germline ends. The CDR3 nucleotides are TGTGCCAGCAGTCCTGGGACCCAGTACTTC. It translates to CASSPGTQYF.